The 4 T cell receptor beta chains below all came from one sample that was sequenced in a study of blood T cell repertoires in COVID-19 (dated by TCRdb to about 2020). Receptors were amplified or captured by the immunoSEQ multiplex PCR assay. TCRdb stores this immuneACCESS table with in-frame sequences only. Part of the clones is absent; in the studies checked, under half of the shortfall reflects unresolved V genes, and no reason is known for the rest. Recorded for this sample are about 280,000 clones; around nine tenths of them occurred a single time. In total, the top ten clones hold approximately 6% of the sample. Sequenced material: PBMCs or T cells enriched from blood (not recorded which). These receptors all come from a woman aged 40-49 years who had recovered from COVID-19.

The gene calls are TRBV19 and TRBJ1-5; no clear D. The ends were cut back, 7 bases at V and 0 bases at J, with 13 bases in the middle. CDR1 is LNHDA and CDR2 is SQIVND in the germline V gene (reference sequence). The CDR3 is 15 residues long. CDR3 DNA: TGTGCCAGTACTAACTCGAGGGCTAGCAATCAGCCCCAGCATTTT. Translation: CASTNSRASNQPQHF.

V and J are TRBV5-1 and TRBJ2-2; weak D call: TRBD1 (6 bases). Germline assignment: CDR1 SGHRS and CDR2 YFSETQ. The CDR3 has 15 residues. V was cut by 5 bases and J by 2 bases, with 13 bases left in between. CDR3 DNA: TGCGCCAGCAGTACCGGGACACGAAACACCGGGGAGCTGTTTTTT. Translated, it gives CASSTGTRNTGELFF.

The rearrangement joins TRBV29-1 to TRBJ2-7, with D possibly matching TRBD1 (7 bases). CDR3 length: 13 amino acids. V lost 4 bases to trimming and J lost 5 bases, with 15 bases between them. The germline gives CDR1 SQVTM, CDR2 ANQGSEA. This CDR3 reads CSVVGQDYHEQYF. CDR3 DNA sequence: TGCAGCGTTGTCGGACAGGACTACCACGAGCAGTACTTC.

V gene TRBV6-2 or TRBV6-3 combines with J gene TRBJ1-1, with D tentatively TRBD1 (5 bases). The CDR3 contains 13 residues. CDR1 is MNHEY and CDR2 is SVGEGT in the germline V gene. V lost 2 bases and J lost 1, with 5 bases in between. Here the CDR3 reads CASSYRGNTEAFF. The CDR3 bases are TGTGCCAGCAGTTACAGGGGGAACACTGAAGCTTTCTTT.